The present TCR beta chain was sequenced within a study of T cells in Graves' hyperthyroidism and ophthalmopathy. This clonotype was counted ten times or more. Its antigen is currently unknown. Study results and limitations: Before onset, ophthalmopathy was predicted by the model a median roughly six months earlier.

Authors of the study amplified TCR beta CDR3 regions from RNA transcripts. Initially, a first-round RT-PCR of the TCR CDR3 employed the HTBI primer set. TCRdb re-derived calls from the multiplex PCR reads in MiXCR, one entry per CDR3 protein. This sample carries approximately 570,000 distinct CDR3 sequences, less than 20% of them seen once, and the ten largest clones take about half. The CDR3 totals 14 residues. V was pared by 4 bases and J by 3 bases, with 10 bases between. The germline V gene encodes CDR1 LGHDT and CDR2 YNNKEL (reference sequence). The chain uses TRBV3-1 and TRBJ1-5; TRBD1 might be the D (6 bases). This receptor was taken from a man aged 35 to 55 with Graves' ophthalmopathy. The sample comprised blood. CDR3 bases: TGTGCCAGCAGCCTTGGACAGAACAATCAGCCCCAGCATTTT. Its protein product is CASSLGQNNQPQHF. Full variable domain (missing parts from reference TRBV3-1 and TRBJ1-5): DTAVSQTPKYLVTQMGNDKSIKCEQNLGHDTMYWYKQDSKKFLKIMFSYNNKELIINETVPNRFSPKSPDKAHLNLHINSLELGDSAVYFCASSLGQNNQPQHFGDGTRLSIL.